The 6 T cell receptor beta chains below were found in one sample sequenced in a study of PD-L1 blockade in urothelial cancer (TCRdb year 2017). Library preparation used the immunoSEQ multiplex PCR assay. This immuneACCESS table, as held by TCRdb, lists in-frame sequences with V and J called but not all clones. Of the missing ones, under half trace to an unresolved V gene in checked studies; the others have no known cause. The sample table lists 30,000 to 40,000 clones, 90% of them with a count of one. The ten largest account for 8.3% of the sample. The starting material was PBMCs, obtained around atezolizumab (anti-PD-L1) treatment. These receptors all come from a man aged 65 to 79 with urothelial cancer.

The chain employs TRBV7-9 and TRBJ2-1, with 9 positions matching TRBD1. The CDR3 runs to 14 residues. The ends lost 11 bases at V and 7 bases at J; junction bases unmatched: 12. Per the germline V gene, CDR1 is SEHNR and CDR2 is FQNEAQ (reference sequence). The CDR3 DNA reads TGTGCCGGGGCCCAGGGGGACAGGGAGAATGAGCAGTTCTTC. It translates to CAGAQGDRENEQFF.

V and J are TRBV6-5 and TRBJ2-7, with D perhaps TRBD1 (6 bases). Per the germline V gene, CDR1 is MNHEY and CDR2 is SVGAGI. This CDR3 has 13 residues. The germline V and J ends were trimmed by 4 bases and 3 bases, with 10 bases remaining between them. CDR3 in amino acids: CASSWSQGYEQYF. In nucleotides, the CDR3 is TGTGCCAGCAGTTGGTCACAGGGCTACGAGCAGTACTTC.

V usage is TRBV5-6 and J usage is TRBJ1-5; TRBD1 aligns across 8 bases. The V gene's germline CDR1 is SGHDT and CDR2 YYEEEE. The CDR3 totals 15 residues. V shed 7 bases and J 0 bases; nucleotides not matched to a gene: 6. The CDR3 bases are TGTGCCAGCGGCCAGGGGGCCTATAGCAATCAGCCCCAGCATTTT. Translated: CASGQGAYSNQPQHF. The complete variable domain, with remaining parts taken from reference TRBV5-6 and TRBJ1-5, reads DAGVTQSPTHLIKTRGQQVTLRCSPKSGHDTVSWYQQALGQGPQFIFQYYEEEERQRGNFPDRFSGHQFPNYSSELNVNALLLGDSALYLCASGQGAYSNQPQHFGDGTRLSIL.

The chain recombines TRBV5-4 with TRBJ2-5, with D possibly being TRBD2 (6 bases). V was shortened by 5 bases and J by 0 bases, with 11 bases between the two germline ends. Germline-derived CDR1 and CDR2 are SGHNT and YYREEE (reference sequence). The CDR3 runs 14 residues. The CDR3 coding sequence is TGTGCCAGCAGGGGGGACTTCTACCAAGAGACCCAGTACTTC. Translated: CASRGDFYQETQYF.

This chain uses TRBV28 with TRBJ2-7; 12 bases map to TRBD1. After removal of 4 bases from V and 7 bases from J, the junction contained 8 bases not matched to a gene. This CDR3 has 15 residues. The germline gives CDR1 MDHEN, CDR2 SYDVKM. For the CDR3, the DNA is TGTGCCAGCAGTTCGACCGGGACAGGGGGCTCGGAGCAGTACTTC. Residues: CASSSTGTGGSEQYF.

The rearrangement uses TRBV7-9 and TRBJ1-1; tentatively, D is TRBD1 (6 bases). The V end lost 11 bases, the J end lost 4 bases, and 29 bases lay between the germline ends. There are 17 residues in the CDR3. Germline-derived CDR1 and CDR2 are SEHNR and FQNEAQ (reference sequence). The CDR3 reads CAPERYNAERGSTEAFF. DNA of the CDR3: TGTGCCCCAGAGAGGTATAACGCGGAGAGGGGGTCCACTGAAGCTTTCTTT.